The 5 T cell receptor gamma chains listed next were all sequenced from one sample in a study of gamma-delta T cells after stem cell transplantation. TCRdb re-processed the RT-PCR reads using CATT. The top ten hold approximately 35% of the sample, which has some 400 gamma-chain clones, around 2% seen once. Input material: gamma-delta T cells. These receptor sequences come from a human donor. It is not recorded whose cells these are; they may come from a transplant donor.

A word on this clone: A far larger clone is a single base away, which makes a read error likely. This chain joins TRGV9 and TRGJP. The CDR3 extends over 17 amino acids. The germline V gene has CDR1 GITISATS and CDR2 ISYDGTV (reference sequence). V shed 3 bases and J 4 bases; nucleotides not matched to a gene: 6. The CDR3 protein is CALWEPHQELGKKIKVF. The DNA of the CDR3 is TGTGCCTTGTGGGAGCCGCACCAAGAGTTGGGCAAAAAAATCAAGGTATTT.

Comments on this clone: A read error is the likely source, as a far larger clone sits one nucleotide away. Distinct nucleotide sequences in the sample also encode this CDR3. This CDR3 reads CALWEVRQELGKKIKVF. As DNA, the CDR3 is TGTGCCTTGTGGGAGGTTAGGCAAGAGTTGGGCAAAAAAATCAAGGTATTT. The V call is TRGV9, the J call TRGJP. CDR3 length: 17 residues. V shed 1 base, J shed 2 bases, and the junction held 2 bases outside the gene matches. Germline values: CDR1 GITISATS, CDR2 ISYDGTV (reference sequence).

By share, this clone ranks as large (0.1 to 1%). Within the sample, other DNA sequences also encode this same CDR3. CDR3 sequence: CALWELQELGKKIKVF. Written as DNA, the CDR3 is TGTGCCTTGTGGGAGCTCCAAGAGTTGGGCAAAAAAATCAAGGTATTT. J is TRGJP and V is TRGV9. CDR1 and CDR2 (germline): GITISATS, ISYDGTV (reference sequence). The CDR3 has 16 amino acids. V lost 3 bases and J lost 4; bases outside the gene matches: 3.

Comments on this clone: TCRdb's entry gives the protein of a much larger clone, which mismatches this DNA's translation at residue 8, likely from a read error; the protein reported here is translated from the DNA. V is TRGV2 and J is TRGJ1 or TRGJ2. The CDR3 loop spans 15 amino acids. Per germline, CDR1 EGSNGY and CDR2 YDSYNSKV. J was trimmed by 6 bases and V by 1 base; bases with no gene match: 12. The CDR3 DNA is TGTGCCACCTGGGACGGCGGAGGGTGGGGTTATAAGAAACTCTTT. Its protein is CATWDGGGWGYKKLF.

A remark on this clone: It is likely a read error: a sequence one base away is far more abundant. Other DNA sequences in the same sample also yield this CDR3. DNA of the CDR3: TGTGCCACCTGGGACGGGCCGGTGAATTATAAGAAACTCTTC. The encoded protein is CATWDGPVNYKKLF. This chain uses TRGV2 with TRGJ1 or TRGJ2. The CDR3 has 14 residues. The germline CDR1 and CDR2 sequences are EGSNGY and YDSYNSKV.